One and the same sample provided the 19 T cell receptor beta chains below, sequenced in a study of Ad26.COV2.S vaccination and SARS-CoV-2 variants. Produced via immunoSEQ multiplex PCR; TCRdb's table is partial and in-frame only. The sample has 300,000 to 450,000 clones; about 91% are singletons. The source was peripheral blood, collected after recovery from COVID-19. The receptors derive from a human donor who had recovered from COVID-19.

The rearrangement links TRBV2 to TRBJ2-2; D not certain. Per germline, CDR1 SNHLY and CDR2 FYNNEI. This CDR3 spans 15 amino acids. Trimming left V 6 bases short and J 1 base short, with 12 bases between. The chain's CDR3 is CASSTTRQNTGELFF. For the CDR3, the DNA is TGTGCCAGCAGCACGACCCGACAGAACACCGGGGAGCTGTTTTTT.

This clone came up a few times. The sample contains more than one DNA sequence encoding this CDR3. V gene TRBV5-1 combines with J gene TRBJ2-3; no clear D gene. With 0 bases removed from V and 1 base from J, the gap between germline ends came to 6 bases. The CDR3 runs 14 residues. CDR1 and CDR2 (germline): SGHRS, YFSETQ. The CDR3 sequence: CASSLAGGTDTQYF. The CDR3 DNA follows: TGCGCCAGCAGCTTGGCCGGTGGCACAGATACGCAGTATTTT.

This sequence joins TRBV19 and TRBJ2-3; 12 positions match TRBD2. Germline lookup yields CDR1 LNHDA and CDR2 SQIVND (reference sequence). The CDR3 runs to 15 residues. The ends lost 5 bases at V and 4 bases at J; junction bases unmatched: 4. DNA of the CDR3: TGTGCCAGTAGTGCGACTAGCGGGAGCCCAGATACGCAGTATTTT. Protein sequence: CASSATSGSPDTQYF.

The chain uses TRBV5-8 and TRBJ1-2; D not certain. Germline V gene lookup returns CDR1 SGHTS and CDR2 YDEGEE. The CDR3 totals 13 residues. Deletions cut 4 bases from V and 0 bases from J, with 7 bases between. The CDR3 DNA is TGTGCCAGCAGCCCCGGATCTAACTATGGCTACACCTTC. Its protein is CASSPGSNYGYTF.

V is TRBV19 and J is TRBJ2-1; TRBD1 matches 7 bases. Germline V CDR1 and CDR2: LNHDA, SQIVND (reference sequence). V dropped 6 bases and J dropped 6; count of bases not matched to a gene: 5. The CDR3 is 13 residues long. The CDR3 sequence: CASSQQGSNEQFF. The CDR3 DNA reads as TGTGCCAGTAGCCAACAGGGGAGCAATGAGCAGTTCTTC.

The V call is TRBV2, the J call TRBJ1-1, with a possible D match to TRBD1 (5 bases). The germline V gene encodes CDR1 SNHLY and CDR2 FYNNEI. V was trimmed by 7 bases and J by 7 bases, leaving 10 bases between them. This CDR3 spans 11 amino acids. In nucleotides, the CDR3 is TGTGCCAGCATGAGGGGCAGTGAAGCTTTCTTT. Its translation is CASMRGSEAFF.

As for this clone: Other DNA sequences in this sample translate to the same CDR3. The chain's CDR3 is CASSPSGSNYGYTF. The CDR3 DNA follows: TGTGCCAGCAGCCCTAGTGGGAGCAACTATGGCTACACCTTC. The rearrangement joins TRBV7-9 to TRBJ1-2; D ambiguous. V dropped 5 bases and J dropped 2 bases, with 12 bases sitting between them. CDR3 size: 14 residues. Germline V CDR1 and CDR2: SEHNR, FQNEAQ (reference sequence). Complete variable domain (other parts from reference TRBV7-9 and TRBJ1-2): DTGVSQNPRHKITKRGQNVTFRCDPISEHNRLYWYRQTLGQGPEFLTYFQNEAQLEKSRLLSDRFSAERPKGSFSTLEIQRTEQGDSAMYLCASSPSGSNYGYTFGSGTRLTVV.

The rearrangement uses TRBV27 and TRBJ1-1; D may be TRBD1 (5 bases). V gave up 3 bases and J gave up 0 bases, with 8 bases separating them. The CDR3 extends over 14 amino acids. The germline V gene has CDR1 MNHEY and CDR2 SMNVEV (reference sequence). The CDR3 here is CASSLRGVNTEAFF. The CDR3 DNA sequence: TGTGCCAGCAGTTTGCGGGGGGTGAACACTGAAGCTTTCTTT.

The J gene is TRBJ2-5, the V gene TRBV29-1; 9 nucleotides agree with TRBD2. The V gene's germline CDR1 is SQVTM and CDR2 ANQGSEA. The CDR3 contains 14 residues. V lost 3 bases, J lost 6 bases, and 8 bases stayed unmatched. CDR3 DNA: TGCAGCGTTGAGGGTACGGGACTAGCAAAGACCCAGTACTTC. Its translation is CSVEGTGLAKTQYF. Drawing the rest from reference TRBV29-1 and TRBJ2-5, the complete variable domain is SAVISQKPSRDICQRGTSLTIQCQVDSQVTMMFWYRQQPGQSLTLIATANQGSEATYESGFVIDKFPISRPNLTFSTLTVSNMSPEDSSIYLCSVEGTGLAKTQYFGPGTRLLVL.

This chain connects TRBV9 to TRBJ1-1, with a tentative D call TRBD1 (6 bases). V was cut by 4 bases and J by 7 bases, with 17 bases left in between. Germline V gives CDR1 SGDLS, CDR2 YYNGEE. There are 14 residues in the CDR3. The CDR3 DNA reads as TGTGCCAGCAGCCCTAGTGGGGGGCAGTATGAAGCTTTCTTT. This encodes CASSPSGGQYEAFF.

The V gene is TRBV6-2 or TRBV6-3, the J gene TRBJ1-5; D is unclear. Trimming cost V 1 base and J 6 bases, with 10 bases left between them. Germline CDR1 reads MNHEY; CDR2 reads SVGEGT. The CDR3 has 14 amino acids. The CDR3 region is CASSYFRISQPQHF. CDR3 coding DNA: TGTGCCAGCAGTTACTTCAGGATCAGTCAGCCCCAGCATTTT.

The chain is built from TRBV5-8 and TRBJ2-3; D assignment may be TRBD1 or TRBD2 (5 bases each). Trimming took off 4 bases at V and 2 bases at J, with 20 bases between the two ends. CDR1 is SGHTS and CDR2 is YDEGEE in the germline V gene. The CDR3 extends over 17 amino acids. The CDR3 DNA follows: TGTGCCAGCAGCCTGCACTCCGCAGGGACCCTCACAGATACGCAGTATTTT. It specifies CASSLHSAGTLTDTQYF.

The chain joins TRBV5-3 to TRBJ1-4, with 10 nucleotides matching TRBD1. TRBV5-3 is sorted into the ORF group, with uncertain function. The CDR3 length is 16 residues. V was clipped by 3 bases and J by 4 bases; unmatched bases: 6. CDR3 DNA: TGTGCCAGAAGCTACGACAGGGGGCTGTGTAATGAAAAACTGTTTTTT. Protein: CARSYDRGLCNEKLFF.

This clone has just a few counts. The chain recombines TRBV5-1 with TRBJ2-2; weak D call: TRBD2 (5 bases). Trimming removed 4 bases from V and 9 bases from J, with 19 bases in between. In germline, CDR1 is SGHRS, CDR2 YFSETQ. CDR3 length: 15 residues. CDR3 sequence (DNA): TGCGCCAGCAGCGACCAGACTACCCAGGCCCGGGAGCTGTTTTTT. It is translated as CASSDQTTQARELFF. Combining the CDR3 with reference TRBV5-1 and TRBJ2-2 gives the whole variable domain KAGVTQTPRYLIKTRGQQVTLSCSPISGHRSVSWYQQTPGQGLQFLFEYFSETQRNKGNFPGRFSGRQFSNSRSEMNVSTLELGDSALYLCASSDQTTQARELFFGEGSRLTVL.

The chain combines TRBV13 with TRBJ1-1; D is ambiguous. Trimming took off 0 bases at V and 1 base at J, with 6 bases between the two ends. Germline lookup yields CDR1 PRHDT and CDR2 FYEKMQ (reference sequence). This CDR3 is 14 amino acids long. DNA for the CDR3: TGTGCCAGCAGCTTAGGACCGGGGAACACTGAAGCTTTCTTT. Protein sequence: CASSLGPGNTEAFF.

V gene TRBV25-1 combines with J gene TRBJ1-6; possible D gene TRBD1, 5 bases. The germline V gene has CDR1 MGHDK and CDR2 SYGVNS. Trimming removed 1 base at V and 10 bases at J, with 20 bases between. This CDR3 spans 17 amino acids. CDR3 in amino acids: CASSEFPLQVGDSPLHF. CDR3 in DNA: TGTGCCAGCAGTGAATTCCCCTTACAGGTAGGGGACTCACCCCTCCACTTT.

V and J are TRBV6-1 and TRBJ2-6; a possible D gene is TRBD2 (6 bases). The CDR3 is made up of 17 amino acids. Trimming removed 0 bases at V and 2 bases at J, with 11 bases between. Germline CDR1 reads MNHNS; CDR2 reads SASEGT. The CDR3 DNA follows: TGTGCCAGCAGTGAAGCCCCAGGGAGGCCTGGGGCCAACGTCCTGACTTTC. Translated, it gives CASSEAPGRPGANVLTF.

This sequence joins TRBV7-2 and TRBJ2-7, with 10 bases fitting TRBD1. The CDR3 length is 14 residues. V shed 5 bases, J shed 2 bases, and the junction held 3 bases outside the gene matches. CDR1 is SGHTA, CDR2 FQGNSA, per germline. This CDR3 reads CASSPDRGAYEQYF. CDR3 sequence (DNA): TGTGCCAGCAGCCCGGACAGGGGGGCCTACGAGCAGTACTTC.

Comment on this clone: The identical CDR3 is also encoded by other nucleotide sequences in the sample. V and J are TRBV5-4 and TRBJ2-7; 11 positions agree with TRBD1. V lost 4 bases and J lost 4; bases outside the gene matches: 4. The CDR3 length is 14 residues. Germline assignment: CDR1 SGHNT and CDR2 YYREEE (reference sequence). The CDR3 here is CASSPGQGGYEQYF. The CDR3 DNA reads as TGTGCCAGCAGCCCGGGACAGGGGGGTTACGAGCAGTACTTC.